These 4 T cell receptor beta chains came from one sample sequenced in a study of blood T cells in healthy people across ages. The authors ran a second PCR of roughly 6 to 12 cycles using a sample-barcoded 5' primer and a J-beta primer mix. In TCRdb, the 5' RACE reads were re-called with MiXCR into one record per CDR3 protein. The sample holds more than 800,000 distinct CDR3 sequences; around 30% are singletons and the top ten take around 16%. The sequenced material came from blood. These receptors all stem from a woman older than 75 in good health.

V and J are TRBV7-3 and TRBJ2-2; 12 bases map to TRBD2. Germline V lookup: CDR1 SGHTA, CDR2 FQGTGA. This CDR3 is 17 amino acids long. The V segment lost 2 bases and the J segment 4 bases; nucleotides outside the gene matches: 5. DNA of the CDR3: TGTGCCAGCAGCTTACTAGCGGGAGGGCATGGCACCGGGGAGCTGTTTTTT. Protein sequence: CASSLLAGGHGTGELFF. Full variable domain (missing parts from reference TRBV7-3 and TRBJ2-2): GAGVSQTPSNKVTEKGKYVELRCDPISGHTALYWYRQSLGQGPEFLIYFQGTGAADDSGLPNDRFFAVRPEGSVSTLKIQRTERGDSAVYLCASSLLAGGHGTGELFFGEGSRLTVL.

This chain connects TRBV9 to TRBJ1-2, with TRBD1 matching 8 bases. Germline values: CDR1 SGDLS, CDR2 YYNGEE. CDR3 length equals 15 residues. The V and J ends lost 3 bases and 5 bases, in that order; junction bases with no gene match: 9. DNA for the CDR3: TGTGCCAGCAGCGGTTTATCGGACAGGGATTATGGCTACACCTTC. Translation: CASSGLSDRDYGYTF.

In the case of this clonotype: One end of the junction is discordant with germline, which a read error may explain. The gene calls are TRBV12-3 or TRBV12-4 and TRBJ2-3; D is unresolved. This CDR3 spans 11 amino acids. CDR3 nucleotides: TGTGCCAGAAGGAGAACAGATGCGCAGTATTTT. Translated: CARRRTDAQYF.

Points on this clonotype: This may arise from a read error, as a much more abundant clone is one base away. The V and J genes are TRBV3-1 and TRBJ1-2; D ambiguous. Germline CDR1 and CDR2: LGHDT and YNNKEL (reference sequence). V lost 1 base and J 4 bases, leaving 7 bases between the germline ends. CDR3 size: 13 residues. CDR3 nucleotide sequence: TGTGCCAGCAGCCAAGGGCGGACCTATGGCTACACCTTC. It is translated as CASSQGRTYGYTF.